The entry below describes one T cell receptor (beta chain). The antigen is not known. An Oncomine TCR Beta short-read assay was used to sequence the DNA from cultured CD4+ T cells. TCRdb independently ran MiXCR on the PCR reads; one entry per CDR3 protein. The table lists 13,000 to 15,000 distinct CDR3 sequences, about half of them singletons. CDR1 is SGHNT and CDR2 is YYREEE in the germline V gene (reference sequence). The ends were cut back, 4 bases at V and 7 bases at J, with 21 bases in the middle. This CDR3 is 15 amino acids long. This sample is part of a study of vaccination and CD4 T cells after COVID-19. Overall study: The study enrolled six male and four female convalescents, two of whom were Hispanic.

Documented treatment: roughly 11-day PBMC culture with coronavirus spike peptide pools or control peptides (ViraFEST assay). The specimen was CD4+ T cells from blood, cultured in vitro. V and J are TRBV5-4 and TRBJ2-7, with D hard to call. This receptor was taken from a human donor who had recovered from COVID-19. CDR3 nucleotides: TGTGCCAGCAGCCACGCCACGGGTGGAAAATTGGAGCAGTACTTC. Protein product: CASSHATGGKLEQYF.